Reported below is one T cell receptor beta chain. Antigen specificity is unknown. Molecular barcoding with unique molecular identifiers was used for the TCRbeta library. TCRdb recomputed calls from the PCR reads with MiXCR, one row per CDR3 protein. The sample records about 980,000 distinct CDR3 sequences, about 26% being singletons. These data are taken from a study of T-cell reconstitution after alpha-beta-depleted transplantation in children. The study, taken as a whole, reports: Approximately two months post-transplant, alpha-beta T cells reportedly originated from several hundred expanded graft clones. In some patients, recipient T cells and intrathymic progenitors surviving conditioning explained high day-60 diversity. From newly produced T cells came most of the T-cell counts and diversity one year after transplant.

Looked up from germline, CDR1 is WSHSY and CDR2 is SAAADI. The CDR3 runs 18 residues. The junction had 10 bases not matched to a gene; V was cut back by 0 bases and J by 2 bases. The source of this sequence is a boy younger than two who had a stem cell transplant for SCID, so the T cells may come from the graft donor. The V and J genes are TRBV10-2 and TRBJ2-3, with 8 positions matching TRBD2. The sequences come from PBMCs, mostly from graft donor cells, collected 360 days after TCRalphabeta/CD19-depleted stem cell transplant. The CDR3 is CASSESRRTSFFTDTQYF. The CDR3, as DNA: TGCGCCAGCAGTGAGTCCCGGCGGACTAGCTTTTTCACAGATACGCAGTATTTT.